This TCR beta chain was retrieved from a study of cytomegalovirus exposure and HLA in healthy donors. PCR amplification relied on 60 Vbeta primers (plus 13 Jbeta primers). Assay: immunoSEQ multiplex PCR; the TCRdb copy retains only in-frame clones and omits some. The sample yields some 120,000 clones, 8% to 9.5% seen once. Though nominally healthy at sampling, donors likely had unrecorded immune exposures. The material sequenced was PBMCs. This sequence originates from a man aged 35-49 years in good health and CMV-seronegative.

CDR3 in amino acids: CASSSLGGDYGYTF. CDR3 DNA sequence: TGTGCCAGCAGCTCCCTTGGGGGGGACTATGGCTACACCTTC. This sequence joins TRBV7-9 and TRBJ1-2; D perhaps matches TRBD1 (5 bases). V shed 4 bases and J shed 3 bases, with 12 bases lying between them. Germline assignment: CDR1 SEHNR and CDR2 FQNEAQ (reference sequence). The CDR3 covers 14 residues.